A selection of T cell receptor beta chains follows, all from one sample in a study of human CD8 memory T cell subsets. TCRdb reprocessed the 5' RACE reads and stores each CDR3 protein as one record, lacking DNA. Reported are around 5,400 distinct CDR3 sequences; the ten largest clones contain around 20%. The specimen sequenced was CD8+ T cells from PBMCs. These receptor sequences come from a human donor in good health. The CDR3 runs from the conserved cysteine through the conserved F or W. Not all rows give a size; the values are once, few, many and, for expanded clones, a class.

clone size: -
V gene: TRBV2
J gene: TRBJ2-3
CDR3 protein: CASRLGHSGTDTQYF

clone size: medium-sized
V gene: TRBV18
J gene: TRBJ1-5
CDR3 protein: CASSPPGQGFNQPQHF

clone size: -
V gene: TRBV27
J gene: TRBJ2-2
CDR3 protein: CASSPLQGAPGELFF

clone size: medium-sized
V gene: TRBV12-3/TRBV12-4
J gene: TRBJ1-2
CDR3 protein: CASSLSVYYGYTF

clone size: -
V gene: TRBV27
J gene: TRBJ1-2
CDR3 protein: CASSLSKGYGYTF

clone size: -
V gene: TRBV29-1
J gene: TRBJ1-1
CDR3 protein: CSVVDTMNTEAFF

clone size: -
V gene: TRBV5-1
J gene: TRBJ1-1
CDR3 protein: CASSLGYGSLNTEAFF

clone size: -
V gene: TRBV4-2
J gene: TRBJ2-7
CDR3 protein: CASSQDNRASYEQYF

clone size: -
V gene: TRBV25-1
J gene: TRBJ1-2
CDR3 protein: CASSDPGTGEYGYTF

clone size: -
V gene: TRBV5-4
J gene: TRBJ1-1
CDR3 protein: CASSHLTGLNTEAFF

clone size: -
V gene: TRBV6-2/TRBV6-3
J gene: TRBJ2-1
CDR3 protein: CASRPAGQRNEQFF

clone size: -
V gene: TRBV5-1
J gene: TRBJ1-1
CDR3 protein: CASSSPLHDNTEAFF

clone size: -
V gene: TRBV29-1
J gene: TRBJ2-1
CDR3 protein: CSVELGNEQFF

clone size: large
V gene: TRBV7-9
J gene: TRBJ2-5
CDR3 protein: CASSLAVEGGKTQYF

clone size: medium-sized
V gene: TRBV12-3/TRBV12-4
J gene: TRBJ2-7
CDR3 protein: CASRNLGGEQYF

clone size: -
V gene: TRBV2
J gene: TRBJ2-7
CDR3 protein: CASQTGSGYEQYF